This passage covers 24 T cell receptor beta chains from one sample sequenced in a study of blood T cell repertoires in COVID-19. Using immunoSEQ multiplex PCR, the repertoire was profiled, and TCRdb retains in-frame clones only, with some absent. Here the sample spans roughly 150,000 clones, 80% to 90% being singletons. Material for sequencing was peripheral blood. All receptors derive from a woman aged 45 to 65 in a cohort sampled during active or convalescent COVID-19.

The chain couples TRBV9 to TRBJ1-1, with D possibly matching TRBD1 (6 bases). This CDR3 is built from 11 residues. The V gene lost 3 bases and the J gene lost 11 bases, with 11 bases spanning the gap. Per germline, CDR1 SGDLS and CDR2 YYNGEE. The CDR3 DNA is TGTGCCAGCAGCGGCAGGGGTGCTGCTTTCTTT. This codes for CASSGRGAAFF.

The chain joins TRBV4-1 to TRBJ2-7, with 9 bases aligning to TRBD2. The CDR3 has 16 residues. CDR1 and CDR2 (germline): MGHRA, YSYEKL. V gave up 0 bases and J gave up 6 bases; unmatched junction bases: 9. The CDR3 here is CASSQDRPAGGFEQYF. DNA of the CDR3: TGCGCCAGCAGCCAAGACAGGCCAGCGGGGGGATTCGAGCAGTACTTC.

The CDR3 spells CASSLAYSSYGYTF. The CDR3 DNA reads as TGTGCCAGCAGCTTAGCGTACAGCAGCTATGGCTACACCTTC. The chain uses TRBV7-8 and TRBJ1-2; D not certain. The CDR3 is 14 amino acids. Germline CDR1 reads SGHVS; CDR2 reads FQNEAQ. V shed 0 bases and J shed 4 bases, with 9 bases lying between them.

The chain is built from TRBV4-2 and TRBJ2-1; D is unresolved. The CDR3 length is 18 residues. V dropped 0 bases and J dropped 0 bases, with 15 bases sitting between them. The germline V gene encodes CDR1 LGHNA and CDR2 YNFKEQ. CDR3: CASSQDVGGLPSYNEQFF. Written as DNA, the CDR3 is TGTGCCAGCAGCCAAGATGTCGGCGGCCTCCCCTCCTACAATGAGCAGTTCTTC.

This chain connects TRBV6-5 to TRBJ1-2; no reliable D call. Germline-derived CDR1 and CDR2 are MNHEY and SVGAGI. V dropped 10 bases and J dropped 8 bases, with 20 bases sitting between them. CDR3 size: 13 residues. The CDR3 DNA reads as TGTGCCACGATCCAAGGCCCGCGGCGGGGCTACACCTTC. Its translation is CATIQGPRRGYTF.

The chain couples TRBV7-2 to TRBJ1-5; D may be TRBD1 (6 bases). CDR3 length equals 17 residues. V was pared by 1 base and J by 3 bases, with 16 bases between. The germline V gene has CDR1 SGHTA and CDR2 FQGNSA. CDR3 sequence: CASSLVGGGANNQPQHF. The CDR3, as DNA: TGTGCCAGCAGCTTAGTAGGGGGGGGCGCTAACAATCAGCCCCAGCATTTT.

The J gene is TRBJ2-2, the V gene TRBV11-2; TRBD2 agrees at 10 bases. Germline V lookup: CDR1 SGHAT, CDR2 FQNNGV. Trimming at V came to 0 bases and at J to 5 bases, leaving 6 bases not matched to a gene. The CDR3 is 17 residues long. The CDR3 bases are TGTGCCAGCAGCTTAGATCCACTAGCGGGGAAAACCGGGGAGCTGTTTTTT. Protein: CASSLDPLAGKTGELFF.

This clone was recorded only once. The chain joins TRBV7-9 to TRBJ1-4; D is perhaps TRBD1 (6 bases). V was shortened by 5 bases and J by 7 bases, with 11 bases between the two germline ends. Germline V gene data show CDR1 as SEHNR and CDR2 as FQNEAQ (reference sequence). This CDR3 contains 13 residues. The CDR3, as DNA: TGTGCCAGCAGCCCGACAGGAGGTGAAAAACTGTTTTTT. This encodes CASSPTGGEKLFF.

The gene calls are TRBV7-9 and TRBJ2-1; a possible D gene is TRBD2 (7 bases). Trimming removed 2 bases at V and 7 bases at J, with 12 bases between. In germline, CDR1 is SEHNR, CDR2 FQNEAQ (reference sequence). This CDR3 contains 14 residues. DNA for the CDR3: TGTGCCAGCAGCTTATTACAGGGAGGGAATGAGCAGTTCTTC. This sequence encodes CASSLLQGGNEQFF.

This chain connects TRBV5-1 to TRBJ2-5; D might be TRBD1 (6 bases). Trimming left V 6 bases short and J 1 base short, with 16 bases between. The germline CDR1 and CDR2 sequences are SGHRS and YFSETQ. The CDR3 extends over 15 amino acids. The CDR3 bases are TGCGCCAGCACTGCGACAGGAAGGTTCCAAGAGACCCAGTACTTC. This sequence encodes CASTATGRFQETQYF.

The chain joins TRBV15 to TRBJ1-3; a possible D gene is TRBD1 (6 bases). The CDR3 is 15 residues long. Germline V gene sequence: CDR1 LNHNV, CDR2 YYDKDF (reference sequence). Trimming stripped 1 base from V and 4 bases from J, with 11 bases between. As DNA, the CDR3 is TGTGCCACCAGCAGAGGGCCAGGGGAAGGAAACACCATATATTTT. Amino acid sequence: CATSRGPGEGNTIYF.

The chain carries TRBV30 and TRBJ1-4; 9 bases match TRBD1. Germline CDR1 reads GTSNPN; CDR2 reads SVGIG (reference sequence). V shed 5 bases and J 6 bases; nucleotides not matched to a gene: 1. The CDR3 has 12 amino acids. The CDR3 coding sequence is TGTGCCTGGGGACAGGGGTATGAAAAACTGTTTTTT. It yields the protein CAWGQGYEKLFF.

This chain joins TRBV5-1 and TRBJ1-3; 9 bases agree with TRBD1. Germline V lookup: CDR1 SGHRS, CDR2 YFSETQ. This CDR3 spans 14 amino acids. V shed 4 bases and J 7 bases; nucleotides not matched to a gene: 6. The CDR3 protein is CASSIGQGSNTIYF. The CDR3 DNA reads as TGCGCCAGCAGCATAGGACAGGGGAGTAACACCATATATTTT.

Only a few counts were recorded for this clone. J is TRBJ2-2 and V is TRBV11-1; 9 nucleotides match TRBD1. The germline gives CDR1 SGHAT, CDR2 FQDESV (reference sequence). V dropped 10 bases and J dropped 5; count of bases not matched to a gene: 14. The CDR3 consists of 16 residues. CDR3: CATEDRGRPGTGELFF. CDR3 DNA: TGTGCCACCGAAGACAGGGGGAGGCCGGGGACCGGGGAGCTGTTTTTT.

This clone has just one count. This sequence joins TRBV7-8 and TRBJ2-7; TRBD1 aligns across 10 bases. Looked up from germline, CDR1 is SGHVS and CDR2 is FQNEAQ. The CDR3 runs 15 residues. J lost 1 base, V lost 5 bases, and 5 bases had no gene match. The CDR3 here is CASSPPGQGSYEQYF. The CDR3, as DNA: TGTGCCAGCAGCCCACCGGGACAGGGGTCCTACGAGCAGTACTTC.

The V gene is TRBV16, the J gene TRBJ1-2; no clear D gene. In germline, CDR1 is KGHSY, CDR2 FQNENV. Trimming left V 0 bases short and J 7 bases short, with 9 bases between. The CDR3 runs 13 residues. As DNA, the CDR3 is TGTGCCAGCAGCCAATCCCCCCGGGGTGGCTACACCTTC. This gives the protein CASSQSPRGGYTF.

The genes are TRBV4-3 and TRBJ2-5, with D perhaps matching TRBD2 (5 bases). Trimming shortened V by 2 bases and J by 5 bases, and 12 bases separated the two germline ends. The CDR3 length is 14 residues. Germline V gene data show CDR1 as LGHNA and CDR2 as YSLEER. The CDR3 bases are TGCGCCAGCAGCCAAACCCGGGGTCTGGAGACCCAGTACTTC. Translating it yields CASSQTRGLETQYF.

The chain is built from TRBV19 and TRBJ1-1; 11 positions agree with TRBD1. The V and J ends lost 5 bases and 11 bases, in that order; junction bases with no gene match: 7. There are 13 residues in the CDR3. In germline, CDR1 is LNHDA, CDR2 SQIVND (reference sequence). CDR3 DNA sequence: TGTGCCAGTAGTCGGGGACAGGGGGGACGGGCTTTCTTT. Its protein is CASSRGQGGRAFF.

The V gene is TRBV4-1, the J gene TRBJ1-1; 10 bases match TRBD1. After removal of 1 base from V and 5 bases from J, the junction contained 4 bases not matched to a gene. CDR1 MGHRA and CDR2 YSYEKL come from the germline V gene. The CDR3 is 15 residues long. CDR3 nucleotides: TGCGCCAGCAGCCAAGGGGACAGGGGCGGGACTGAAGCTTTCTTT. Translation: CASSQGDRGGTEAFF.

In this sample, this clone turned up once. V usage is TRBV7-9 and J usage is TRBJ2-3, with 11 bases lining up with TRBD2. The CDR3 spans 15 residues. Trimming removed 5 bases from V and 7 bases from J; junction bases left unmatched: 8. Germline V gene sequence: CDR1 SEHNR, CDR2 FQNEAQ (reference sequence). Here the CDR3 reads CASSPSGGLDYTQYF. For the CDR3, the DNA is TGTGCCAGCAGCCCTAGCGGGGGGTTGGATTATACGCAGTATTTT.

The chain recombines TRBV18 with TRBJ2-7; TRBD1 agrees at 8 bases. Trimming took 4 bases from V and 5 from J; bases not matched to a gene: 7. The CDR3 has 14 residues. The germline CDR1 and CDR2 sequences are KGHSH and LQKENI. The CDR3 DNA follows: TGTGCCAGCTCACGACAGGACAGGGTAGACGAGCAGTACTTC. Translated: CASSRQDRVDEQYF. Together with reference TRBV18 and TRBJ2-7, the CDR3 gives the full variable domain: NAGVMQNPRHLVRRRGQEARLRCSPMKGHSHVYWYRQLPEEGLKFMVYLQKENIIDESGMPKERFSAEFPKEGPSILRIQQVVRGDSAAYFCASSRQDRVDEQYFGPGTRLTVT.

The chain uses TRBV19 and TRBJ1-1, with 12 bases fitting TRBD1. V gave up 11 bases and J gave up 5 bases; unmatched junction bases: 12. Per germline, CDR1 LNHDA and CDR2 SQIVND (reference sequence). The CDR3 sequence is 15 residues long. For the CDR3, the DNA is TGTGCCCGAAACCGGGACAGGGGGCGGGTGACTGAAGCTTTCTTT. It yields the protein CARNRDRGRVTEAFF.

The chain links TRBV6-5 to TRBJ2-7; tentative D call: TRBD1 (5 bases). The CDR3 runs 14 residues. The V end lost 6 bases, the J end lost 2 bases, and 14 bases lay between the germline ends. Germline CDR1 reads MNHEY; CDR2 reads SVGAGI. The CDR3 sequence is CASRGRAETYEQYF. CDR3 bases: TGTGCCAGCAGAGGCAGGGCTGAAACCTACGAGCAGTACTTC.

Only one count was recorded for this clone. This rearrangement joins TRBV7-2 to TRBJ1-5; D not resolved. Germline V gives CDR1 SGHTA, CDR2 FQGNSA. This CDR3 has 15 amino acids. With 5 bases removed from V and 1 base from J, the gap between germline ends came to 12 bases. CDR3 DNA sequence: TGTGCCAGCAGCGCACTAGGTGGGAGCAATCAGCCCCAGCATTTT. It specifies CASSALGGSNQPQHF. Combining the CDR3 with reference TRBV7-2 and TRBJ1-5 gives the whole variable domain GAGVSQSPSNKVTEKGKDVELRCDPISGHTALYWYRQSLGQGLEFLIYFQGNSAPDKSGLPSDRFSAERTGGSVSTLTIQRTQQEDSAVYLCASSALGGSNQPQHFGDGTRLSIL.